This T cell receptor (beta chain) is drawn from a study of cytomegalovirus exposure and HLA in healthy donors (TCRdb year 2017). Context from the whole study: An earlier analysis of roughly 610 of the donors reported over 250 Gb of sequence data and around 110 million unique TCR beta sequences obtained from about 179 million T cells. An early release covering 500 to 750 HLA-typed donors comprised about 300 gigabases of sequencing data and tens of millions of unique TCR sequences. Of the roughly 400 genotyped donors, roughly 80% fell in the genetic ancestry cluster associated with self-reported Caucasian donors. The study was designed to test whether signatures of past pathogen exposure could be identified by cataloging public T cell receptors. The study profiled the T cell repertoires of under 850 subjects by immunosequencing and related them to cytomegalovirus serostatus. Along with the approximately 650-subject first cohort, a separate validation cohort of over a hundred different subjects was used. The study combined high-throughput TCR immunosequencing, statistical association of individual TCRs with disease status, and machine learning to predict cytomegalovirus infection status. A later analysis re-analyzed previously published TCR beta repertoires from 650 to 800 donors and added high-resolution HLA genotyping to study TCR occurrence patterns. Rather than using new phenotypic data, the later analysis identified candidate immune exposures from TCR beta sequences and from how often those sequences occurred across donors. In an earlier analysis of a few hundred of the donors, high-throughput TCR beta sequencing was used to judge whether each TCR beta V gene segment behaved as functional or pseudogenic. Alongside the repertoire data, information on donor age, sex, ethnicity and CMV serostatus was compiled. In a later genetic analysis, genome-wide SNP genotypes for about 60% of the 666 donors were used, and that subset was treated as a discovery cohort. Every discovery cohort repertoire had been produced on one sequencing platform. HLA typing included class I and class II loci at four-digit resolution. The number of typed donors differed by locus: about 629-640 for A, B, C, DRB1 and DQB1; 522 for DQA1; around 610 for DPA1; and roughly 470 for DPB1. Roughly five DR-DQ haplotypes were treated as single units for association and clustering because of strong linkage in the cohort. Across roughly 420 genotyped donors of the cohort, an average of approximately 200,000 unique TCR beta nucleotide sequences per donor were sequenced, and 15% to 20% of those sequences were non-productive.

With respect to this clone: The specificity of this receptor is unknown. No base-level quality is on record; no much larger clone is a single base apart.

Library method: the immunoSEQ multiplex PCR assay. For the multiplex PCR, a mixture combining 60 forward primers for TCR Vbeta segments and 13 reverse primers for TCR Jbeta segments was used. The CDR3 region of rearranged TCR beta genes was amplified from genomic DNA by a multiplex PCR assay. The Illumina HiSeq System was used to sequence the amplified TCR beta libraries as 87-base-pair reads. The authors processed their data as follows. In a later analysis, approximately 74 million unique TCR beta chains were counted across the approximately 620 repertoires, and about 10 million of these chains were shared by at least two donors. Raw reads were error-corrected and collapsed into unique sequences by a nearest-neighbor algorithm in which closely related sequences were merged to remove PCR and sequencing errors. CDR3 sequences were aligned to IMGT reference sequences to assign V, D and J gene segments. For a sequence to be retained, at least a six-nucleotide match to both a V gene segment and a J gene segment was required. A rearrangement counted as productive if the CDR3 had no stop codons and remained in frame with V and J, and every other rearrangement counted as non-productive. Following IMGT convention, CDR3 was defined as the stretch from the second conserved V-encoded cysteine up to the conserved J-encoded phenylalanine. The earlier analysis of 500 to 750 of the donors excluded any sequence lacking an unambiguous match to a single V gene segment. In an earlier analysis of approximately 610 of the donors, V segments were called functional above 56.7% productive rearrangements and were called segregating when the between-donor standard deviation exceeded 5%. A statistical classification framework was built for diagnosing cytomegalovirus status from the catalog of TCR beta chain sequences. V and J gene assignment, in a later analysis, came from comparing TCR nucleotide sequences with IMGT/GENE-DB human TR gene sequences. Using the TCRdist pipeline, a later analysis assigned CDR3 sequences along with most-parsimonious VDJ recombination scenarios. In a later analysis, each TCR beta chain was defined by its CDR3 amino acid sequence together with its V-gene family, and reads without a unique V-gene family were excluded. To address suspected cross-contamination and a sequencing artifact, a later analysis removed roughly 580 highly shared, low-generation-probability nucleotide sequences. In a later analysis, a clonal expansion index for each public chain was calculated from normalized within-repertoire ranks of inferred template counts. In a later analysis, generation probabilities were computed using a VDJ recombination model fitted to out-of-frame rearrangements, and the results were checked against IGoR. In a later analysis, TCR-TCR, TCR-HLA and TCR-CMV co-occurrence was scored with hypergeometric tests, and a repertoire-size bias correction was applied to TCR pairs. To estimate false discovery rates, a later analysis permuted the HLA or CMV assignments 20 times. In a later analysis, co-occurring TCRs were grouped using DBSCAN, and TCRdist sequence similarity was added for clustering within HLA-allele-positive subsets. Repertoires with fewer than 30,000 or more than 120,000 public chains, plus five repertoires with anomalous nucleotide sharing, were excluded from co-occurrence clustering. In its TCRdb copy, this immuneACCESS table keeps in-frame sequences only and misses some clones. Where compared with another copy, unresolved V genes explain less than half of these, and the others have no known cause. V and J calls and clone size are given by that table; D and trimming were obtained from the DNA. This sample gives 100,000 to 120,000 clones in total; 76% of them show up just once. Roughly 13% of the sample goes to the ten largest clones.

The investigation overall reported the following: V-gene and J-gene trimming of TCR beta chains was associated with a missense DCLRE1C variant in a later genetic analysis, and the association was replicated in an independent cohort. A later analysis found that most CMV-associated TCR beta chains appeared HLA-restricted, with HLA associations seemingly driven largely by CMV exposure. Three of the identified cytomegalovirus-associated TCR beta chains were confirmed in vitro to be specific for cytomegalovirus antigens. A group of highly shared sequence variants was considered likely to be a technical artifact of the sequencing pipeline. The classifier was reported to diagnose cytomegalovirus status with high specificity and sensitivity in both the original cohort and the validation cohort. Because counts were too low, seventeen rarely observed V segments, including chromosome 9 orphons, were excluded from the earlier analysis of about 500 of the donors. The presence/absence analyses assumed that sequencing depth was roughly uniform across donors, and that assumption may not be true. In an earlier analysis of 587 of the donors, most TCR beta V segments appeared in productive rearrangements about 87% or about 30% of the time, broadly matching IMGT annotations. Assigning TCR associations to individual alleles was difficult when HLA alleles, especially DR and DQ, strongly co-occurred. While some public TCRs were present in many individuals, most TCR sequences turned up only very rarely across donors. In a later analysis, TCR association rates were found to vary across HLA loci, with the most associated TCRs seen for DRB1 alleles and the fewest for HLA-C alleles. In a later analysis, several top co-occurrence clusters were reported to appear linked to parvovirus B19, influenza, CMV and Epstein-Barr virus. The study listed 150 to 200 TCR beta chains as associated with cytomegalovirus. Linkage disequilibrium might explain the correlated functional status among segregating V segments, but an unknown experimental factor could not be excluded. According to a later genetic analysis, donors in an Asian-associated ancestry cluster had fewer N-insertions in productive TCRs than the approximately 670-donor mean. The authors suggested that the approach could potentially be generalized to other disease states and immunological phenotypes. At a false discovery rate of 0.05, a later analysis linked about 17,000 TCR beta sequences to specific HLA alleles. The only immune exposure information available for the cohort was CMV serostatus. Because HLA typing was unavailable for some donors at each locus, only the typed subset was used in association tests. In this cohort, only TCR beta chains were sequenced, and detectable features were limited by the absence of alpha or paired-chain data. In a later analysis, HLA-associated TCR beta chains showed more clonal expansion and lower generation probabilities than non-associated chains that were equally common. A further reported finding was that TCR beta sequences accurately predicted the HLA-A and HLA-B alleles for most subjects in the first cohort.

The cohort comprised several hundred healthy bone marrow donors. All cohort members were sampled while nominally healthy, although unrecorded immune exposures were likely present. The donor was CMV seropositive and was included in the group of 270 or so seropositive cohort members. A peripheral blood sample was collected from each donor, and TCR beta sequencing was performed on peripheral blood mononuclear cells. The Qiagen DNeasy Blood Extraction Kit was used to extract genomic DNA from the blood cell samples. The receptor was derived from a man younger than 40 in good health and CMV-seropositive. The sequenced sample consisted of PBMCs.

The CDR3: CASSWRGGVGYTF. In nucleotides, the sequence is TGTGCCAGTAGTTGGAGAGGAGGTGTGGGCTACACCTTC. The chain links TRBV19 with TRBJ1-2; the D gene is unclear. CDR1 and CDR2 (LNHDA, SQIVND) derive from the germline V gene (reference sequence). The CDR3 sequence holds 13 residues, the cysteine and phenylalanine included. Only the CDR3 portion is preserved as DNA: 39 bases, with reading frame beginning at the first base. The V end loses 5 bases and the J end loses 8 bases, and a stretch of 15 bases separates them.